This TCR beta chain was sequenced in a study of identical twins. TCRdb processed the 5' RACE reads anew with MiXCR; each CDR3 protein has one entry. Counted here are under 350,000 distinct CDR3 sequences, roughly 10% occurring once; the ten biggest clones make up 6% to 8.5%. This same sample was also part of a study on yellow fever vaccine responses in identical twins.

The sequence derives from a woman in her late teens or twenties in good health. Sequencing was done on a sample of CD8+ T cells sorted from blood.

The CDR3 DNA is TGTGCCAGCAGTTACTCGGGACAGGGCACTGAAGCTTTCTTT. Amino acid sequence: CASSYSGQGTEAFF. V gene TRBV6-2 or TRBV6-3 combines with J gene TRBJ1-1; 9 bases map to TRBD1. This CDR3 is built from 14 residues. The V and J ends lost 0 bases and 4 bases, in that order; junction bases with no gene match: 0. CDR1 and CDR2 from the germline V gene are MNHEY and SVGEGT.